This T cell receptor beta chain comes out of a study of blood T cells in healthy people across ages. With a J-beta primer mix and a sample-barcoded 5' primer, a second PCR ran 7 to 11 cycles. Tagging of each cDNA molecule was performed by a template-switch adaptor with 12 random nucleotides. In TCRdb, the 5' RACE reads were re-called with MiXCR into one record per CDR3 protein. The sample shows 1.8 million or so distinct CDR3 sequences, more than 35% of them seen only once. The CDR3 runs 15 residues. Germline lookup yields CDR1 MNHEY and CDR2 SVGEGT. V was pared by 6 bases and J by 4 bases, with 18 bases between. This clonotype came up a few times.

Material for sequencing was blood. The clonotype comes from a human donor in good health. The genes are TRBV6-2 or TRBV6-3 and TRBJ2-5, with D possibly matching TRBD1 (6 bases). In DNA form, the CDR3 reads TGTGCCAGCAGAAACCGCAGTGCAGGGGCAGAGACCCAGTACTTC. It specifies CASRNRSAGAETQYF.